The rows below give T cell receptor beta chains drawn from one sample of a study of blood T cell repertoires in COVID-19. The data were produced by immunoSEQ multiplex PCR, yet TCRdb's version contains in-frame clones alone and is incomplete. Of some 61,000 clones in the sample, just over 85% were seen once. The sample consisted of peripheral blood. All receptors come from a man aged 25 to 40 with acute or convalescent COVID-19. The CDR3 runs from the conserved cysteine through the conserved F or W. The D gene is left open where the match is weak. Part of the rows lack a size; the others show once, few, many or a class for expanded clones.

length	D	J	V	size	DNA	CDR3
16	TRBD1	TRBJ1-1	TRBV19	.	TGTGCCAGTAGTATAGCGACAGGGGGTAGTTCCACTGAAGCTTTCTTT	CASSIATGGSSTEAFF
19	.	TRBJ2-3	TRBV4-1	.	TGCGCCAGCAGCCAAGAAGGTTCTCACAACAGTCCTAGCACAGATACGCAGTATTTT	CASSQEGSHNSPSTDTQYF
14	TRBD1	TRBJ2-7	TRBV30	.	TGTGCCTGGAGCGGGACAGGGCTCTCCTACGAGCAGTACTTC	CAWSGTGLSYEQYF
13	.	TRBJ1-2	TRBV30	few	TGTGCCTGGAGTGTAGGAGCTAACTATGGCTACACCTTC	CAWSVGANYGYTF
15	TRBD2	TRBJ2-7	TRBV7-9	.	TGTGCCAGCAGCCCCGGGACTACCAGCTCCTACGAGCAGTACTTC	CASSPGTTSSYEQYF
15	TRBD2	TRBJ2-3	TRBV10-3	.	TGTGCCATCAGTGCACTAGCGGGAGGATCAGATACGCAGTATTTT	CAISALAGGSDTQYF
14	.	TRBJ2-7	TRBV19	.	TGTGCCAGTACCCGTGGTCCAGGGACCTACGAGCAGTACTTC	CASTRGPGTYEQYF
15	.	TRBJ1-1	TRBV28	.	TGTGCCAGCAGGACCGACCCGGGGGTTGGCACTGAAGCTTTCTTT	CASRTDPGVGTEAFF
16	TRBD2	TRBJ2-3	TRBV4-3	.	TGCGCCAGCAGCCAAATGGCGGGAGGGCCCGGAGATACGCAGTATTTT	CASSQMAGGPGDTQYF
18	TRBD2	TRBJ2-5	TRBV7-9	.	TGTGCCAGCAGCAAGACGTCGGGACTAGCGGGAGGAAGAGAGACCCAGTACTTC	CASSKTSGLAGGRETQYF
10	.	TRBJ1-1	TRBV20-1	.	TGCAGCGGGTTTGACACTGAAGCTTTCTTT	CSGFDTEAFF
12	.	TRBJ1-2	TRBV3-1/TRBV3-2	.	TGTGCCAGCAGCCTAAGAACAGGGGGCTACACCTTC	CASSLRTGGYTF
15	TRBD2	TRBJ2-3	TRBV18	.	TGTGCCAGCTCACCCTCGGGAGGGCGTAGAGATACGCAGTATTTT	CASSPSGGRRDTQYF
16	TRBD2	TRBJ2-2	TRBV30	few	TGTGCCTGGAGTGTGGGTCTAGCGGGACACACCGGGGAGCTGTTTTTT	CAWSVGLAGHTGELFF
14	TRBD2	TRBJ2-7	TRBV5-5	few	TGTGCCAGCAGCTTGGTCGGGAGGCCGGGAGAGCAGTACTTC	CASSLVGRPGEQYF
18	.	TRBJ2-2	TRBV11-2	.	TGTGCCAGCAGCCCACTAAGGAGAGGACAAAACAGGGCCGGGGAGCTGTTTTTT	CASSPLRRGQNRAGELFF
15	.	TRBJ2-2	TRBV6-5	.	TGTGCCAGCAACCGGGACTTCCCGAACACCGGGGAGCTGTTTTTT	CASNRDFPNTGELFF
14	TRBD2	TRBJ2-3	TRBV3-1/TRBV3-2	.	TGTGCCAGCAGACCGACGGACGGGGGGGATACGCAGTATTTT	CASRPTDGGDTQYF
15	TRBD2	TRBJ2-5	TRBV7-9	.	TGTGCCAGCAGCTTTAGGGCGGGAGGACCAGAGACCCAGTACTTC	CASSFRAGGPETQYF
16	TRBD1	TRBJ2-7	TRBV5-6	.	TGTGCCAGCAGCTTGATCGGGTGGGACAGGGGTGGCGAGCAGTACTTC	CASSLIGWDRGGEQYF
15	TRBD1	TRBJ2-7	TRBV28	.	TGTGCCAGCAGCACTCCCGGGACAGGGAACTACGAGCAGTACTTC	CASSTPGTGNYEQYF
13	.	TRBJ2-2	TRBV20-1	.	TGCAGTGCTAGTCCAGACAGCACCGGGGAGCTGTTTTTT	CSASPDSTGELFF
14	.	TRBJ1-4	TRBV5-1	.	TGCGCCAGCAAGGAGAACAGGGCAGGGGAAAAACTGTTTTTT	CASKENRAGEKLFF
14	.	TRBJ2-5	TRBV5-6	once	TGTGCCAGCAGGACCCAAGGAGGTTCGGAGACCCAGTACTTC	CASRTQGGSETQYF
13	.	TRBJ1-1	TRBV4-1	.	TGCGCCAGCAGCCAAGTGGCGGGGGGCGAAGCTTTCTTT	CASSQVAGGEAFF
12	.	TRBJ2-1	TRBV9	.	TGTGCCAGCAGCACTTTGGTTGGTGAGCAGTTCTTC	CASSTLVGEQFF
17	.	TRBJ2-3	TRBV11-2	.	TGTGCCAGCAGCTTAGCTCTGGGCAGGGGAAGGGTATTCGCGCAGTATTTT	CASSLALGRGRVFAQYF
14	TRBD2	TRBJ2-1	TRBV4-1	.	TGCGCCAGCAGCCCTAGCGGGAGGGCAGGGGAGCAGTTCTTC	CASSPSGRAGEQFF
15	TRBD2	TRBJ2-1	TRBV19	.	TGTGCCAGTAGTACCAGACTAGCGGCCTACAATGAGCAGTTCTTC	CASSTRLAAYNEQFF
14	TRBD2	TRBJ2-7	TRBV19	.	TGTGCCAGTAGTGCTCGCAGGACTAGCTACGAGCAGTACTTC	CASSARRTSYEQYF
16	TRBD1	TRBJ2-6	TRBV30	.	TGTGCCTGGAATTTTCAGGGGGCGCGGGGGGCCAACGTCCTGACTTTC	CAWNFQGARGANVLTF
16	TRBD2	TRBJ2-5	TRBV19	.	TGTGCCAGTAGTGCAGGCGGGAGGGCCCTCGGTGAGACCCAGTACTTC	CASSAGGRALGETQYF
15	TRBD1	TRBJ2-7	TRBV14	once	TGTGCCAGCAGCCCGAGGGGGACAGGTCCCTACGAGCAGTACTTC	CASSPRGTGPYEQYF
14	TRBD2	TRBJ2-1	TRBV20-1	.	TGCAGTGCTAGTCGGCGGGAGATCTTGGGTGAGCAGTTCTTC	CSASRREILGEQFF
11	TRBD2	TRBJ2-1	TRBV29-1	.	TGCAGCGTGCGGACGGCGGGAGGGACGGTCTTC	CSVRTAGGTVF
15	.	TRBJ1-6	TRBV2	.	TGTGCCAGCACCCCGTCGACGGGAGATAATTCACCCCTCCACTTT	CASTPSTGDNSPLHF
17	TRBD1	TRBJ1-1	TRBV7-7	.	TGTGCTAGCAGCTTAGCCCTCACCGGGACAGGGGGCACTGAAGCTTTCTTT	CASSLALTGTGGTEAFF
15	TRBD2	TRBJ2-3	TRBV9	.	TGTGCCAGCACCGTAGCGGGAGGGCCGATAGATACGCAGTATTTT	CASTVAGGPIDTQYF
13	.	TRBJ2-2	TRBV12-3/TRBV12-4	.	TGTGCCAGCAGTTTAGAATGGCTCGGGGAGCTGTTTTTT	CASSLEWLGELFF
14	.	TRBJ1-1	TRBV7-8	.	TGTGCCAGCAGCACCGTCGGGGATAACACTGAAGCTTTCTTT	CASSTVGDNTEAFF
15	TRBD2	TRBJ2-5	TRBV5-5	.	TGTGCCAGCAGCATGGGACTAGGACGGCAAGAGACCCAGTACTTC	CASSMGLGRQETQYF
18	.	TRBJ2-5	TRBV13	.	TGTGCCAGCAGCTTAGGGCCTGGAGGGACTGGGGAGAAGTGGACCCAGTACTTC	CASSLGPGGTGEKWTQYF
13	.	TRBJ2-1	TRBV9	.	TGTGCCAGCAGCGTAGCCCCGTACAATGAGCAGTTCTTC	CASSVAPYNEQFF
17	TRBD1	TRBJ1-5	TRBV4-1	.	TGCGCCAGCAGCCCTACAGGGGGCGGGCTGAGCAATCAGCCCCAGCATTTT	CASSPTGGGLSNQPQHF
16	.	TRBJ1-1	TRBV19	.	TGTGCCAGTAGTATTTTACAGAACAAGGGGTTCACTGAAGCTTTCTTT	CASSILQNKGFTEAFF
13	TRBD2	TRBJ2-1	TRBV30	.	TGTGCCTGGGGACTAGGCTCCTACAATGAGCAGTTCTTC	CAWGLGSYNEQFF
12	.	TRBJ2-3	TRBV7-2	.	TGTGCCAGCAGCGCCGGACTATCTGCGCAGTATTTT	CASSAGLSAQYF
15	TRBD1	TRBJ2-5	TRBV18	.	TGTGCCAGCACCACGTGGCAAGACAGGGAAGAGACCCAGTACTTC	CASTTWQDREETQYF
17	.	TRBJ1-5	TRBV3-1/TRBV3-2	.	TGTGCCAGCAGCCCGCGGGGCACCAGCATGATCGGTCAGCCCCAGCATTTT	CASSPRGTSMIGQPQHF
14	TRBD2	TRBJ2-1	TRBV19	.	TGTGCCAGTAGGCCACTAGCGGGAGTCAATGAGCAGTTCTTC	CASRPLAGVNEQFF